A single sample gave rise to the 18 T cell receptor beta chains below, sequenced in a study of blood T cell repertoires in COVID-19. Sequencing used immunoSEQ multiplex PCR; TCRdb keeps in-frame clones, though not all of them. This table holds a few hundred thousand clones, 80% to 90% found once. The sequencing input was PBMCs or T cells enriched from blood (not recorded which). The receptors were gathered from a woman between 35 and 50 years old with acute COVID-19.

This clone appeared a few times. V and J are TRBV19 and TRBJ1-2; a possible D gene is TRBD1 (5 bases). The CDR3 contains 13 residues. Deletions cut 3 bases from V and 8 bases from J, with 13 bases between. CDR1 and CDR2 (germline): LNHDA, SQIVND (reference sequence). The CDR3 DNA sequence: TGTGCCAGTAGTATCAAGGACACAAAAGGCTACACCTTC. Translation: CASSIKDTKGYTF.

The rearrangement joins TRBV28 to TRBJ2-1; 9 bases agree with TRBD2. The J segment lost 13 bases and the V segment lost 6 bases, leaving 13 bases of the junction unmatched. This CDR3 has 14 amino acids. Germline V gene data show CDR1 as MDHEN and CDR2 as SYDVKM. The CDR3 sequence: CASSSHPSGALQFF. The CDR3 nucleotides are TGTGCCAGCAGCTCCCACCCTAGCGGGGCCCTTCAGTTCTTC.

The chain has TRBV7-9 and TRBJ1-4; 7 nucleotides line up with TRBD1. The germline V gene encodes CDR1 SEHNR and CDR2 FQNEAQ (reference sequence). J was trimmed by 2 bases and V by 5 bases; bases with no gene match: 5. The CDR3 extends over 15 amino acids. CDR3 bases: TGTGCCAGCAGCCCCGTGACAGGGACTAATGAAAAACTGTTTTTT. Protein sequence: CASSPVTGTNEKLFF.

This chain links TRBV25-1 with TRBJ2-1, with D perhaps TRBD1 (6 bases). CDR1 and CDR2 (germline): MGHDK, SYGVNS. This CDR3 comprises 15 residues. Trimming cost V 2 bases and J 6 bases, with 14 bases left between them. CDR3 protein: CASSENRVGRNEQFF. In DNA form, the CDR3 reads TGTGCCAGCAGTGAAAACAGGGTAGGTCGCAATGAGCAGTTCTTC.

The V gene is TRBV5-8, the J gene TRBJ1-4, with TRBD1 matching over 8 bases. CDR3 length: 15 amino acids. Looked up from germline, CDR1 is SGHTS and CDR2 is YDEGEE. Trimming cost V 3 bases and J 4 bases; bases outside gene matches: 5. The CDR3 bases are TGTGCCAGCAGCTCAGGGACAGGCTTTAATGAAAAACTGTTTTTT. Protein: CASSSGTGFNEKLFF. The full variable domain, rest sourced from reference TRBV5-8 and TRBJ1-4, is EAGVTQSPTHLIKTRGQQATLRCSPISGHTSVYWYQQALGLGLQFLLWYDEGEERNRGNFPPRFSGRQFPNYSSELNVNALELEDSALYLCASSSGTGFNEKLFFGSGTQLSVL.

The V call is TRBV24-1, the J call TRBJ1-4; TRBD1 matches at 10 bases. Germline V CDR1 and CDR2: KGHDR, SFDVKD. The CDR3 is made up of 15 amino acids. V shed 3 bases, J shed 6 bases, and the junction held 3 bases outside the gene matches. In nucleotides, the CDR3 is TGTGCCACCAGTGATCACGGGACAGGGGATGAAAAACTGTTTTTT. It specifies CATSDHGTGDEKLFF.

The V gene is TRBV19, the J gene TRBJ2-2; D remains ambiguous. The length of the CDR3 is 14 residues. Trimming pared 8 bases from V and 3 bases from J, leaving 13 bases between. From germline, CDR1 is LNHDA and CDR2 SQIVND (reference sequence). The CDR3 reads CASGQPTDTGELFF. CDR3 DNA: TGTGCCAGTGGTCAACCCACGGACACCGGGGAGCTGTTTTTT.

The rearrangement joins TRBV6-1 to TRBJ2-7, with 7 positions matching TRBD2. This CDR3 has 15 residues. J gave up 7 bases and V 3 bases, and 12 bases lay outside the gene matches. Per the germline V gene, CDR1 is MNHNS and CDR2 is SASEGT. CDR3 sequence (DNA): TGTGCCAGCAGTGAGCCAGCGGGGATCCACGGGGAGCAGTACTTC. It encodes CASSEPAGIHGEQYF.

This chain links TRBV4-1 with TRBJ2-1; D is ambiguous. With 11 bases removed from V and 9 bases from J, the gap between germline ends came to 14 bases. Per the germline V gene, CDR1 is MGHRA and CDR2 is YSYEKL. The CDR3 runs to 11 residues. The CDR3 DNA is TGCGCCCAAGCCGTCCGCTCTGAGCAGTTCTTC. It codes for CAQAVRSEQFF.

The table lists this clone with a few counts. V gene TRBV3-1 (or the pseudogene TRBV3-2) combines with J gene TRBJ2-1, with D tentatively TRBD2 (6 bases). The CDR3 has 15 amino acids. Germline CDR1 reads LGHDT; CDR2 reads YNNKEL (reference sequence). Trimming left V 3 bases short and J 9 bases short, with 18 bases between. The CDR3 nucleotides read TGTGCCAGCAGCCAGACCGGGACTCCCTCGGTTGAGCAGTTCTTC. Translated, it gives CASSQTGTPSVEQFF.

The chain combines TRBV3-1 (or the pseudogene TRBV3-2) with TRBJ1-3; D uncertain. Germline V gene data show CDR1 as LGHDT and CDR2 as YNNKEL (reference sequence). Trimming took off 6 bases at V and 0 bases at J, with 6 bases between the two ends. The length of the CDR3 is 13 residues. CDR3 bases: TGTGCCAGCAGTCTGTTCTCTGGAAACACCATATATTTT. Translating gives CASSLFSGNTIYF.

The chain recombines TRBV9 with TRBJ2-5, with 11 bases fitting TRBD2. V dropped 0 bases and J dropped 4; count of bases not matched to a gene: 11. CDR1 and CDR2 (germline): SGDLS, YYNGEE. This CDR3 comprises 18 residues. The DNA for the CDR3 is TGTGCCAGCAGCGTAGGGGCCGGGACTAGCGGTTTACCAGAGACCCAGTACTTC. It translates to CASSVGAGTSGLPETQYF.

This clone came up many times. The chain carries TRBV2 and TRBJ1-6; possible D gene TRBD1, 5 bases. V shed 4 bases and J shed 0 bases, with 16 bases lying between them. From germline, CDR1 is SNHLY and CDR2 FYNNEI. The CDR3 extends over 18 amino acids. This chain's CDR3 is CASSARQPLSSYNSPLHF. In nucleotides, the CDR3 is TGTGCCAGCAGTGCCCGACAGCCGTTGAGCTCCTATAATTCACCCCTCCACTTT.

The J gene is TRBJ2-1, the V gene TRBV28; no definite D call. The V gene lost 9 bases and the J gene lost 0 bases, with 12 bases spanning the gap. Germline CDR1 and CDR2: MDHEN and SYDVKM. The CDR3 extends over 14 amino acids. The CDR3 region is CASRSRSSYNEQFF. DNA for the CDR3: TGTGCCAGTCGGAGTCGGAGCTCCTACAATGAGCAGTTCTTC.

This clone was picked up one time. This chain joins TRBV5-1 and TRBJ2-2; 7 positions agree with TRBD2. The germline V gene has CDR1 SGHRS and CDR2 YFSETQ. The CDR3 sequence is 19 residues long. V lost 6 bases, J lost 0 bases, and 17 bases stayed unmatched. The CDR3 nucleotides are TGCGCCAGCAAACCGGGGAGGGCCGATGCCCTCGCGAACACCGGGGAGCTGTTTTTT. It yields the protein CASKPGRADALANTGELFF. The full variable domain, its missing parts supplied by reference TRBV5-1 and TRBJ2-2, is KAGVTQTPRYLIKTRGQQVTLSCSPISGHRSVSWYQQTPGQGLQFLFEYFSETQRNKGNFPGRFSGRQFSNSRSEMNVSTLELGDSALYLCASKPGRADALANTGELFFGEGSRLTVL.

This sequence joins TRBV6-4 and TRBJ2-1; D gene uncertain. Trimming shortened V by 4 bases and J by 8 bases, and 15 bases separated the two germline ends. Germline CDR1 MRHNA, CDR2 SNTAGT. The CDR3 is 14 residues long. CDR3 amino acids: CASSVRLGLDEQFF. The CDR3 DNA reads TGTGCCAGCAGTGTCCGACTGGGTTTGGATGAGCAGTTCTTC.

This rearrangement joins TRBV7-9 to TRBJ2-7; D uncertain. Deletions cut 0 bases from V and 0 bases from J, with 6 bases between. CDR1 and CDR2 from the germline V gene are SEHNR and FQNEAQ (reference sequence). The CDR3 is made up of 14 amino acids. The CDR3 DNA is TGTGCCAGCAGCTTAGCGTTTAGCTCCTACGAGCAGTACTTC. Its protein product is CASSLAFSSYEQYF.

CDR3 nucleotides: TGTGCCAGCAGCCTCAGCGAAGAGACCCAGTACTTC. Its protein product is CASSLSEETQYF. V gene TRBV9 combines with J gene TRBJ2-5; D is uncertain. The CDR3 is made up of 12 amino acids. Germline V CDR1 and CDR2: SGDLS, YYNGEE. The V end lost 4 bases, the J end lost 3 bases, and 7 bases lay between the germline ends.